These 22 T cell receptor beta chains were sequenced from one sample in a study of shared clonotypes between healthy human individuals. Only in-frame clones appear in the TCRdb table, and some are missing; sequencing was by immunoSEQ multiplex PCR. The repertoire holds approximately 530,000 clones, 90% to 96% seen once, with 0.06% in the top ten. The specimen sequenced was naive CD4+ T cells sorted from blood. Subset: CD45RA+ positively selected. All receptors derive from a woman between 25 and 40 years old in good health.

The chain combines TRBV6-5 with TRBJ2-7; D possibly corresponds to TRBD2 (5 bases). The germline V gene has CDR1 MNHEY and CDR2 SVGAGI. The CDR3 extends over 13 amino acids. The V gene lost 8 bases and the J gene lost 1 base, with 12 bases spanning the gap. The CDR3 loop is CASQKGLSYEQYF. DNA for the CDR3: TGTGCCAGCCAGAAAGGACTTTCCTACGAGCAGTACTTC.

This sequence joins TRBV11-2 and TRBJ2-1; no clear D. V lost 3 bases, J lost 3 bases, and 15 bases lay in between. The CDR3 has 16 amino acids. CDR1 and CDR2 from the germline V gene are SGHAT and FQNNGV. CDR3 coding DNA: TGTGCCAGCAGCTTTTTGACGAGTGGAGTCTACAATGAGCAGTTCTTC. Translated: CASSFLTSGVYNEQFF.

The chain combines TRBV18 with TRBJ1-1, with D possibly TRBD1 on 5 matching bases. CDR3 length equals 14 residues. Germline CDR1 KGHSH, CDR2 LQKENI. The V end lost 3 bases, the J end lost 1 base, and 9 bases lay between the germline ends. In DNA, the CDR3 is TGTGCCAGCTCACCGACAGTACAGAACACTGAAGCTTTCTTT. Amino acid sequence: CASSPTVQNTEAFF.

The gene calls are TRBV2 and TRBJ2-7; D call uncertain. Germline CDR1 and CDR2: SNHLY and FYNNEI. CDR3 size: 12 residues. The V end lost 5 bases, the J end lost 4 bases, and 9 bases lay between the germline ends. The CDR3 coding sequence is TGTGCCAGCAGTCCTCTGTGGTACGAGCAGTACTTC. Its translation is CASSPLWYEQYF.

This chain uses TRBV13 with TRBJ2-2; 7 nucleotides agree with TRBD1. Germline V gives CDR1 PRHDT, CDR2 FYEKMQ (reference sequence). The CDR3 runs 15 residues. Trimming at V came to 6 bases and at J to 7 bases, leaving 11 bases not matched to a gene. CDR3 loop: CASSRLTGKVGELFF. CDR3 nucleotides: TGTGCCAGCAGTCGACTGACAGGGAAGGTCGGGGAGCTGTTTTTT.

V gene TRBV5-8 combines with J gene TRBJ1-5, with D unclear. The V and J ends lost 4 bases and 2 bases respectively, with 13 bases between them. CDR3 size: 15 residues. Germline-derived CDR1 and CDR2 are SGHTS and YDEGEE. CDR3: CASSPSVKGNQPQHF. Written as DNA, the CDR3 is TGTGCCAGCAGCCCCAGCGTGAAGGGCAATCAGCCCCAGCATTTT.

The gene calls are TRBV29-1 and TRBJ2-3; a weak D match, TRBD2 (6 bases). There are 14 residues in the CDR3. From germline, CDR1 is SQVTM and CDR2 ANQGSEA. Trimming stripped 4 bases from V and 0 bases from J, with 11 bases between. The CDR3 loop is CSVGTTSSTDTQYF. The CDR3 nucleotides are TGCAGCGTTGGGACTACCTCTAGCACAGATACGCAGTATTTT.

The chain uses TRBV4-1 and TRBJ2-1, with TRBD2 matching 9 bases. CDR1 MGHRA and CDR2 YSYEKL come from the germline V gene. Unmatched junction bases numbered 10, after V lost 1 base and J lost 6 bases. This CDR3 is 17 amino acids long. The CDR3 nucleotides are TGCGCCAGCAGCCAAGGGGGGACTTCGCGGGAGGGCAATGAGCAGTTCTTC. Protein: CASSQGGTSREGNEQFF.

This chain's CDR3 is CASRGAAVGEKLFF. The CDR3 coding sequence is TGTGCCAGCAGGGGGGCCGCTGTGGGTGAAAAACTGTTTTTT. The chain employs TRBV25-1 and TRBJ1-4; possibly TRBD1 for D (6 bases). This CDR3 is built from 14 residues. Trimming shortened V by 6 bases and J by 7 bases, and 15 bases separated the two germline ends. Germline V gene sequence: CDR1 MGHDK, CDR2 SYGVNS.

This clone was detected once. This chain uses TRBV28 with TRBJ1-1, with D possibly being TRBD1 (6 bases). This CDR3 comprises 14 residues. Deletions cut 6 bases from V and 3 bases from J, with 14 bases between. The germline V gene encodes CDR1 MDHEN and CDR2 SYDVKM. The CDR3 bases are TGTGCCAGCAGCCTGACCACAGGGTACACTGAAGCTTTCTTT. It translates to CASSLTTGYTEAFF.

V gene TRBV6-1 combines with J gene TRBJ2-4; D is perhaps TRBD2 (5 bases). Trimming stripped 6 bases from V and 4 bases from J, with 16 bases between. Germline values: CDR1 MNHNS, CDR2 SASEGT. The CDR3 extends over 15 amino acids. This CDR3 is CASSSLREIKNIQYF. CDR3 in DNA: TGTGCCAGCAGCTCCCTCCGGGAAATAAAAAACATTCAGTACTTC.

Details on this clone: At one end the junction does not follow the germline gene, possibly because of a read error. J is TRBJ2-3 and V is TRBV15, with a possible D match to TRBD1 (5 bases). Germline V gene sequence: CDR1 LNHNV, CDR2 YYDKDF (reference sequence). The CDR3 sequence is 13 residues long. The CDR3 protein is CATGRVYTDTQYF. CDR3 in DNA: TGTGCCACCGGCAGGGTATACACAGATACGCAGTATTTT. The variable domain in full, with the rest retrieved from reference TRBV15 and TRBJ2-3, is DAMVIQNPRYQVTQFGKPVTLSCSQTLNHNVMYWYQQKSSQAPKLLFHYYDKDFNNEADTPDNFQSRRPNTSFCFLDIRSPGLGDTAMYLCATGRVYTDTQYFGPGTRLTVL.

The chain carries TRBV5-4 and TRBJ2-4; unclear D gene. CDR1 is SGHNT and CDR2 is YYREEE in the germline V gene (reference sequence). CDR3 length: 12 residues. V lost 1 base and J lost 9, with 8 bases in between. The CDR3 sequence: CASSLTTGIQYF. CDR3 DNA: TGTGCCAGCAGCTTGACTACGGGCATTCAGTACTTC.

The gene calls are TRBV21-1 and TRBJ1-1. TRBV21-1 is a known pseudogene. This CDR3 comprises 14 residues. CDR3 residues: CASLLWGLNTEAFF. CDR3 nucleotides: TGTGCCAGCCTTCTTTGGGGTTTGAACACTGAAGCTTTCTTT.

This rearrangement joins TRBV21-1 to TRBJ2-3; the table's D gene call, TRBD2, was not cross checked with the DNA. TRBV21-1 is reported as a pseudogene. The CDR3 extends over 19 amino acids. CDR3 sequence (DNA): TGTGCCAGCAGCAAAGTGACGCGGGAGGGCCTTAGGAGCACAGATACGCAGTATTTT. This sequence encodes CASSKVTREGLRSTDTQYF.

Here the CDR3 DNA reads TGTGCCAGCAGCAAAACCGGGACACTGAACACTGAAGCTTTCTTT. It translates to CASSKTGTLNTEAFF. The chain couples TRBV11-2 to TRBJ1-1; maybe TRBD1 (6 bases). The CDR3 has 15 amino acids. Germline assignment: CDR1 SGHAT and CDR2 FQNNGV. Trimming took 5 bases from V and 0 from J, leaving 13 bases between them.

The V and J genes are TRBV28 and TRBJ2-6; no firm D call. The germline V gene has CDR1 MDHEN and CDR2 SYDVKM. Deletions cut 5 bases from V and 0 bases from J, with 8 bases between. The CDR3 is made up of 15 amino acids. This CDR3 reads CASSRDGSGANVLTF. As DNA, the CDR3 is TGTGCCAGCAGTCGCGACGGCTCTGGGGCCAACGTCCTGACTTTC.

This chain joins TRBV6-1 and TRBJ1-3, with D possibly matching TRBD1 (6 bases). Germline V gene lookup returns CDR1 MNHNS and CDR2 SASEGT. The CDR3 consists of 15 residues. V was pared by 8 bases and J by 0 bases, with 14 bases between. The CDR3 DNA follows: TGTGCCAGCTCGATAGGGGGTATCTCTGGAAACACCATATATTTT. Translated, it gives CASSIGGISGNTIYF.

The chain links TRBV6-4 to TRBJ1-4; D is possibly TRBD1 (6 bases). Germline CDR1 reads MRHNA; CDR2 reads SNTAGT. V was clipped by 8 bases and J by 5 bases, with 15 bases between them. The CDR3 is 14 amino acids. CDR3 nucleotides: TGTGCCAGCGGAGGGGGATGGTTAAATGAAAAACTGTTTTTT. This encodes CASGGGWLNEKLFF.

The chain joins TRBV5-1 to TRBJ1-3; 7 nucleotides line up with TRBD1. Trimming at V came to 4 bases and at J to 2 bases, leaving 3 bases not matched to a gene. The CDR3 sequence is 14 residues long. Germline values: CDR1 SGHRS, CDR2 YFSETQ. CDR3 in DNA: TGCGCCAGCAGCGGGGACAGTGCTGGAAACACCATATATTTT. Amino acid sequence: CASSGDSAGNTIYF.

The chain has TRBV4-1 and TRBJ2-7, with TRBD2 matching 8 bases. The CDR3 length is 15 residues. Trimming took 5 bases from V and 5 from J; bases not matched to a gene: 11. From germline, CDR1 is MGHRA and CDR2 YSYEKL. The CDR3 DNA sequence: TGCGCCAGCAGCGCCCCCGGGACTAGGGGAAACGAGCAGTACTTC. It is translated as CASSAPGTRGNEQYF.

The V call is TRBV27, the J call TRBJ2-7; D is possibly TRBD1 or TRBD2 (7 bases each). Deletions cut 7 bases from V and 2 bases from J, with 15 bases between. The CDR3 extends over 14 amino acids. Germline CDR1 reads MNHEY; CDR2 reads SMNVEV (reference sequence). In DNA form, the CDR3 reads TGTGCCAGCAAGCGGGACAGCATACCCTACGAGCAGTACTTC. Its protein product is CASKRDSIPYEQYF.